The sequence of this TCR beta chain was determined in a study of T cells in Graves' hyperthyroidism and ophthalmopathy. On the study more broadly: Staff took peripheral blood when the initial diagnosis was made, before any treatment began.

The trim removed 6 bases at V and 0 bases at J, leaving 11 bases unmatched. This CDR3 spans 17 amino acids. This clonotype has only a few counts. Its antigen is not identified. General study results and limits: Ophthalmopathy was told apart from stable hyperthyroidism by a 13 V-J model.

Template material for amplifying TCR beta CDR3 regions consisted of RNA transcripts. With the HTBI primer set, the TCR CDR3 went through a first round of RT-PCR. TCRdb called the multiplex PCR reads again in MiXCR, with one record for every CDR3 protein. The repertoire holds more than 350,000 distinct CDR3 sequences, with about 16% as singletons. Graves' hyperthyroidism without ophthalmopathy progression within 18 months was termed stable. Used for diagnoses were clinical symptoms, serum thyroxine and TRAb, thyroid ultrasound and orbital computed tomography. The sample consisted of blood. The V gene is TRBV12-3 or TRBV12-4, the J gene TRBJ1-1; 9 bases are a match to TRBD1. The sequence was obtained from a woman younger than 45 with Graves' hyperthyroidism. CDR3 coding DNA: TGTGCCAGCAGCCTAGGGGACAGGGACCGTCTGAACACTGAAGCTTTCTTT. Protein product: CASSLGDRDRLNTEAFF.